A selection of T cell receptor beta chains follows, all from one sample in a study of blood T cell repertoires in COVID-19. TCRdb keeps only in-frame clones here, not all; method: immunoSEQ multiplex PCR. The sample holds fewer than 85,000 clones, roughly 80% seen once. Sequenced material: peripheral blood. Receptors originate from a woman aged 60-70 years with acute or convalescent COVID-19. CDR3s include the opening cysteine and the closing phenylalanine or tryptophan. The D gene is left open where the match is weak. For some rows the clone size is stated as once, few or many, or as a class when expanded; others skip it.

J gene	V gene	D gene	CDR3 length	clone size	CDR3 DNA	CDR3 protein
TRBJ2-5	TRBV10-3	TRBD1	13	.	TGTGCCGTCCGGGACAGGGCTGAAGAGACCCAGTACTTC	CAVRDRAEETQYF
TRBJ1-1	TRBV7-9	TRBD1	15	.	TGTGCCAGCAGCTTAGTGACAGGGGGGATCACTGAAGCTTTCTTT	CASSLVTGGITEAFF
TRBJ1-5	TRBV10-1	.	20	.	TGCGCCAGCAGTGCCTCAATCAGGCCAGATCTTCTGTTGAGCAATCAGCCCCAGCATTTT	CASSASIRPDLLLSNQPQHF
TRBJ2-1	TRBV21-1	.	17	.	TGTGCCAGCAGCAAAGAGGCAGAGGGCCCCTCCTACAATGAGCAGTTCTTC	CASSKEAEGPSYNEQFF
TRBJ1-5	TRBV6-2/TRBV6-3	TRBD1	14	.	TGTGCCAGCAGTATCGGACAGGCGGCTCAGCCCCAGCATTTT	CASSIGQAAQPQHF
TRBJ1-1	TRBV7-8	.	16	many	TGTGCCAGCAGCCTTGTCGCGGGGGCGATGAACACTGAAGCTTTCTTT	CASSLVAGAMNTEAFF
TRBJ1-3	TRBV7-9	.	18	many	TGTGCCAGCAGCCCCCAGAGGGGGGGCAGGGGCAGTGGAAACACCATATATTTT	CASSPQRGGRGSGNTIYF
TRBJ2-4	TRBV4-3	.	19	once	TGCGCCAGCAGCCAAGATCCCGACAGGCCTACACAGGCCAAAAACATTCAGTACTTC	CASSQDPDRPTQAKNIQYF
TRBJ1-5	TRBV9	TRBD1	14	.	TGTGCCAGCAGCGTAGGACAGGGAGGTCAGCCCCAGCATTTT	CASSVGQGGQPQHF
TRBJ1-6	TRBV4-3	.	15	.	TGCGCCAGCAGCTTATTCGGGGGGGGTAATTCACCCCTCCACTTT	CASSLFGGGNSPLHF
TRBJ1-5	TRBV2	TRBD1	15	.	TGTGCCAGCAGCCAAGGGACAGGGGTTCATCAGCCCCAGCATTTT	CASSQGTGVHQPQHF
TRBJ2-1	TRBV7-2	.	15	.	TGTGCCAGCAGCGCAGAGGCGGGCGCCTACAATGAGCAGTTCTTC	CASSAEAGAYNEQFF
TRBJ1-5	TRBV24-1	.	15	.	TGTGCCACCAGCCTAGGGGGATCAGGCAATCAGCCCCAGCATTTT	CATSLGGSGNQPQHF
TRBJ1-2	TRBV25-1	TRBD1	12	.	TGTGCCAGCGGGGACAGGGAGAATGGCTACACCTTC	CASGDRENGYTF
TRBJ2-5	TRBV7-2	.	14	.	TGTGCCAGCAGCCTTGGACAGATACAAGAGACCCAGTACTTC	CASSLGQIQETQYF
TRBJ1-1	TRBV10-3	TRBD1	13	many	TGTGCCACCAGGGGACAGACGAACACTGAAGCTTTCTTT	CATRGQTNTEAFF
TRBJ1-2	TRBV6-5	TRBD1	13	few	TGTGCCAGCAGTCGGACAGGGTTGGCGGGCTACACCTTC	CASSRTGLAGYTF
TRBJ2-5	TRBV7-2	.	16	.	TGTGCCAGCAGCACAGGGACACCAGGGGGGTCGGAGACCCAGTACTTC	CASSTGTPGGSETQYF
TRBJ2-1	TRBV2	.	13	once	TGTGCCAGCAGTCTTACTCGGGGCAATGAGCAGTTCTTC	CASSLTRGNEQFF
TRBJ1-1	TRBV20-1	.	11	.	TGCAGTGCCTTAAGATCCCAGGCCGCTTTCTTT	CSALRSQAAFF
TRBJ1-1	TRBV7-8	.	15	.	TGTGCCAGCAGCTTTCCACAACAAGTGGACACTGAAGCTTTCTTT	CASSFPQQVDTEAFF
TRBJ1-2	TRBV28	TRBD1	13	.	TGTGCCAGCAGTCCGGGACAGCATTATGGCTACACCTTC	CASSPGQHYGYTF
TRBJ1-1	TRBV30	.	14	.	TGTGCCTGGACCCCAGGCGGAGGGAACACTGAAGCTTTCTTT	CAWTPGGGNTEAFF
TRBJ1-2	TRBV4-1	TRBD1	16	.	TGCGCCAGCAGCCAAGGGATTAGACAGGGAGTTCATGGCTACACCTTC	CASSQGIRQGVHGYTF
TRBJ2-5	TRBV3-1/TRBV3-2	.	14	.	TGTGCCAGCAGCCAACCAGGGAACCAAGAGACCCAGTACTTC	CASSQPGNQETQYF